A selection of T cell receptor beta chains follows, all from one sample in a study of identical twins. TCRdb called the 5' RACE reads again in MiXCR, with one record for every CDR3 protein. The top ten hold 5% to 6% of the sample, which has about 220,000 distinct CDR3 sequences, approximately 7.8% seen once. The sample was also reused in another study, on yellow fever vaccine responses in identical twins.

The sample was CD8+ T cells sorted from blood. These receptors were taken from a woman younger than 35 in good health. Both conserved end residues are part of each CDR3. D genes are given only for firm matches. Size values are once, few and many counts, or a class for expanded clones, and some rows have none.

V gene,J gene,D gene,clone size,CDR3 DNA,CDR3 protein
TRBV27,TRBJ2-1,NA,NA,TGTGCCAGCGCCATCTACCGGGACAATGAGCAGTTCTTC,CASAIYRDNEQFF
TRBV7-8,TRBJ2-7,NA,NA,TGTGCCAGCAGCACCGCCGATCCCACCTACGAGCAGTACTTC,CASSTADPTYEQYF
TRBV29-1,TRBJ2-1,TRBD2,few,TGCAGCGTGTCGGGACTAGCGGGAGGCCGTTACAATGAGCAGTTCTTC,CSVSGLAGGRYNEQFF
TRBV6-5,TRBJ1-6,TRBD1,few,TGTGCCAGCAGGGACAGGGATTTACCCCTCCACTTT,CASRDRDLPLHF
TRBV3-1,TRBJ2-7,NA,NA,TGTGCCACCAGCCAAGCTACAGAAGCCCCCTACGAGCAGTACTTC,CATSQATEAPYEQYF
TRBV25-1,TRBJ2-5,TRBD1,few,TGTGCCAGCAGCCTAGGGGGCTGGGAGACCCAGTACTTC,CASSLGGWETQYF
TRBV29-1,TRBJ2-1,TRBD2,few,TGCAGCGTAGATGCGACAAGCGGGGGTGAGCAGTTCTTC,CSVDATSGGEQFF
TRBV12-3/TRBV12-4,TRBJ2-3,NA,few,TGTGCCAGCAGCTTCAGCACCGGCCCCCACACAGATACGCAGTATTTT,CASSFSTGPHTDTQYF
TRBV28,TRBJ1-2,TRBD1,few,TGTGCCAGCATTAGACAGGGGATGTTGCCCGGCTACACCTTC,CASIRQGMLPGYTF
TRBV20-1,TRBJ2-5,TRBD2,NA,TGCAGTGCTACCATGGTAGCGGGGGGGCCGAGGGACCAAGAGACCCAGTACTTC,CSATMVAGGPRDQETQYF
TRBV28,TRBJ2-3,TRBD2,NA,TGTGCCAGCAATTTGATTCCGGGACTAGCGGGGCGGGGCACAGATACGCAGTATTTT,CASNLIPGLAGRGTDTQYF
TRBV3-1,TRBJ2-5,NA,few,TGTGCCAGCAGCCATCGCGGCACGAGGGAGACCCAGTACTTC,CASSHRGTRETQYF
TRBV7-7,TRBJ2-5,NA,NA,TGTGCCAGCAGCATTATAGAGACCCAGTACTTC,CASSIIETQYF
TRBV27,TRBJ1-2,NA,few,TGTGCCAGCAGTTTCCAACAGAACTATGGCTACACCTTC,CASSFQQNYGYTF
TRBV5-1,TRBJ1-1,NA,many,TGCGCCAGCAGCACGGGGCTCCTGGGAACTGAAGCTTTCTTT,CASSTGLLGTEAFF
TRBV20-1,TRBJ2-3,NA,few,TGCAGTGCTAGAGGGTTGGCGGAGACAGATACGCAGTATTTT,CSARGLAETDTQYF
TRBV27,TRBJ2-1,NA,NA,TGTGCCAGCAGTCCAGATGGACCCGGAGGGAATGAGCAGTTCTTC,CASSPDGPGGNEQFF
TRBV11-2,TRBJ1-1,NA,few,TGTGCCAGCAGCTCCCTGAGGGAGAGGAACACTGAAGCTTTCTTT,CASSSLRERNTEAFF